This T cell receptor (beta chain) came from a study of graft-versus-host responses after intestinal transplantation. Here immunoSEQ multiplex PCR was the method, and the copy in TCRdb shows in-frame clones only, minus some. The sample lists 75,000 to 100,000 clones; just under 95% were seen once. The CDR3 length is 12 residues. Deletions cut 5 bases from V and 6 bases from J, with 11 bases between. CDR1 and CDR2 (germline): SGHVS, FQNEAQ. In regard to this clone: What it binds is not known.

The starting material was unstimulated CD8+ T cells sorted from spleen or lymph node cells, obtained before intestinal transplant. This clonotype was sampled from a human donor who received an intestinal transplant. V usage is TRBV7-8 and J usage is TRBJ2-7; the D gene is possibly TRBD1 (5 bases). The DNA of the CDR3 is TGTGCCAGCAGCCTTCGCAGGGCCGAGCAGTACTTC. Translation: CASSLRRAEQYF.